This T cell receptor beta chain was found in a study of OX40 agonist ivuxolimab in advanced cancers. Assay: immunoSEQ multiplex PCR; the TCRdb copy retains only in-frame clones and omits some. This sample has over 95,000 clones, with 91% found just once. CDR1 and CDR2 from the germline V gene are MRHNA and SNTAGT. The CDR3 extends over 15 amino acids. After removal of 6 bases from V and 5 bases from J, the junction contained 8 bases not matched to a gene. The sequence came from an adult with an advanced solid tumor such as melanoma, head and neck, liver or kidney cancer. The sample consisted of CD4+ or CD8+ T cells sorted from blood, taken in a trial of the OX40 agonist ivuxolimab. This chain connects TRBV6-4 to TRBJ2-2, with 8 bases lining up with TRBD2. The DNA for the CDR3 is TGTGCCAGCAGCGCGAGCGGGAGTGGGACCGGGGAGCTGTTTTTT. It specifies CASSASGSGTGELFF.